The 20 T cell receptor beta chains below all came from one sample that was sequenced in a study of OX40 agonist ivuxolimab in advanced cancers. The assay was immunoSEQ multiplex PCR, and TCRdb's table has in-frame clones only and misses some. The data contain some 70,000 clones, approximately 90% of them singletons. Source: CD4+ or CD8+ T cells sorted from blood, taken in a trial of the OX40 agonist ivuxolimab. These receptors all come from an adult with an advanced solid tumor such as melanoma, head and neck, liver or kidney cancer.

This chain connects TRBV5-5 to TRBJ2-1, with D maybe TRBD2 (6 bases). V was trimmed by 2 bases and J by 7 bases, leaving 19 bases between them. Germline V gives CDR1 SGHKS, CDR2 YYEKEE (reference sequence). The CDR3 length is 16 residues. The CDR3 DNA follows: TGTGCCAGCAGCTTTTCTCCCTTTAGCGGTCTGAATGAGCAGTTCTTC. Protein: CASSFSPFSGLNEQFF.

The rearrangement joins TRBV6-5 to TRBJ2-1; TRBD2 matches at 8 bases. Per germline, CDR1 MNHEY and CDR2 SVGAGI. This CDR3 has 11 amino acids. Trimming took 4 bases from V and 12 from J; bases not matched to a gene: 2. The CDR3 loop is CASSSLAGQFF. CDR3 sequence (DNA): TGTGCCAGCAGTTCGCTAGCGGGGCAGTTCTTC.

This clone showed up just once. The chain recombines TRBV30 with TRBJ2-7; D might be TRBD1 (6 bases). V shed 3 bases and J shed 0 bases, with 12 bases lying between them. The germline V gene encodes CDR1 GTSNPN and CDR2 SVGIG (reference sequence). The CDR3 totals 14 residues. CDR3 bases: TGTGCCTGGAGCTTCACAGGGAGCTCCTACGAGCAGTACTTC. It yields the protein CAWSFTGSSYEQYF.

The rearrangement uses TRBV6-1 and TRBJ1-5, with no clear D. CDR3 length: 14 residues. The germline CDR1 and CDR2 sequences are MNHNS and SASEGT. V lost 7 bases to trimming and J lost 2 bases, with 12 bases between them. In DNA form, the CDR3 reads TGTGCCAGCATCCAGGACCTGGGCAATCAGCCCCAGCATTTT. Encoded protein: CASIQDLGNQPQHF.

The genes are TRBV7-2 and TRBJ2-1, with TRBD2 matching 8 bases. Trimming took 0 bases from V and 5 from J; bases not matched to a gene: 9. Germline V gene data show CDR1 as SGHTA and CDR2 as FQGNSA. The CDR3 is made up of 17 amino acids. The CDR3 DNA sequence: TGTGCCAGCAGCTTAGCCCTAACTAGCGGAGGAAACAATGAGCAGTTCTTC. Encoded protein: CASSLALTSGGNNEQFF.

The V gene is TRBV10-3, the J gene TRBJ2-5; D might be TRBD1 (6 bases). V was shortened by 11 bases and J by 5 bases, with 15 bases between the two germline ends. Per germline, CDR1 ENHRY and CDR2 SYGVKD. CDR3 size: 12 residues. The CDR3, as DNA: TGTGCCGCAGGGGCCACTCTGGAGACCCAGTACTTC. Its protein product is CAAGATLETQYF.

The chain employs TRBV30 and TRBJ2-1, with D tentatively TRBD1 (5 bases). This CDR3 contains 15 residues. Deletions cut 1 base from V and 4 bases from J, with 14 bases between. CDR1 and CDR2 (germline): GTSNPN, SVGIG (reference sequence). The CDR3 coding sequence is TGTGCCTGGAGTGGGGATAAGGGGCTATACAATGAGCAGTTCTTC. Amino acids: CAWSGDKGLYNEQFF.

Details on this clone: This CDR3 fails to terminate in the conserved phenylalanine or tryptophan, so it likely reflects a read error. The DNA is omitted, as the CDR3 cannot be located on it reliably, and the CDR3 follows TCRdb's listing. The same CDR3 can be traced to other DNA sequences in this sample. The chain combines TRBV9 with TRBJ1-1; the table's D call of TRBD1 was not tested on the DNA. With termini counted, the CDR3 has 11 amino acids. CDR1 is SGDLS, CDR2 YYNGEE, per germline. Here the CDR3 reads CASSVSLGPPG.

The chain carries TRBV5-1 and TRBJ2-1, with 8 bases that match TRBD1. The trim removed 4 bases at V and 2 bases at J, leaving 8 bases unmatched. Germline assignment: CDR1 SGHRS and CDR2 YFSETQ. The CDR3 consists of 16 residues. CDR3 DNA: TGCGCCAGCAGCCCCCAGGGGGCGCGGGCCTACAATGAGCAGTTCTTC. Translating gives CASSPQGARAYNEQFF.

The chain couples TRBV11-3 to TRBJ2-3, with 11 nucleotides matching TRBD2. V lost 1 base to trimming and J lost 2 bases; unmatched junction nucleotides: 8. The CDR3 loop spans 18 amino acids. From germline, CDR1 is SGHNT and CDR2 YENEEA. The CDR3 DNA reads TGTGCCAGCAGCTTAGTGAGGCTAGCGGGAGGTTACACAGATACGCAGTATTTT. Translation gives CASSLVRLAGGYTDTQYF.

J is TRBJ2-1 and V is TRBV30; TRBD2 matches at 11 bases. V lost 2 bases and J lost 8; bases outside the gene matches: 5. Germline V gene sequence: CDR1 GTSNPN, CDR2 SVGIG (reference sequence). The CDR3 runs to 14 residues. CDR3 protein: CAWSTSGRVYEQFF. The CDR3 DNA reads as TGTGCCTGGAGTACTAGCGGGAGAGTCTATGAGCAGTTCTTC.

The V call is TRBV21-1, the J call TRBJ1-4. TRBV21-1 constitutes a pseudogene. The CDR3 consists of 17 residues. The CDR3 coding sequence is TGTGCCAGCAGCAAACCCTTCCGTTTTGGTCGACCCGAAAAACTGTTTTTT. This sequence encodes CASSKPFRFGRPEKLFF.

The chain has TRBV12-5 and TRBJ2-3, with TRBD2 identical over 7 bases. With V trimmed by 0 bases and J by 5 bases, 5 bases remained unmatched. The V gene's germline CDR1 is LGHNT and CDR2 FRNRAP. The CDR3 has 15 amino acids. The CDR3 coding sequence is TGTGCTAGTGGTTTGGTTAGTGGGGGGGGAGATACGCAGTATTTT. This gives the protein CASGLVSGGGDTQYF.

The genes are TRBV19 and TRBJ1-3, with D unclear. Trimming shortened V by 4 bases and J by 3 bases, and 16 bases separated the two germline ends. Germline V lookup: CDR1 LNHDA, CDR2 SQIVND (reference sequence). The CDR3 contains 16 residues. The DNA of the CDR3 is TGTGCCAGTAGTAGAGGATGGACGCTGGGTGGAAACACCATATATTTT. Amino acids: CASSRGWTLGGNTIYF.

This sequence joins TRBV7-9 and TRBJ1-5; possibly TRBD1 for D (5 bases). Germline V CDR1 and CDR2: SEHNR, FQNEAQ (reference sequence). The V end lost 5 bases, the J end lost 1 base, and 12 bases lay between the germline ends. The CDR3 sequence is 15 residues long. CDR3 amino acids: CASSLGEVSNQPQHF. DNA for the CDR3: TGTGCCAGCAGCCTAGGGGAGGTGAGCAATCAGCCCCAGCATTTT. The full variable domain, with the rest looked up from reference TRBV7-9 and TRBJ1-5, is DTGVSQNPRHKITKRGQNVTFRCDPISEHNRLYWYRQTLGQGPEFLTYFQNEAQLEKSRLLSDRFSAERPKGSFSTLEIQRTEQGDSAMYLCASSLGEVSNQPQHFGDGTRLSIL.

The V gene is TRBV19, the J gene TRBJ2-3, with 10 bases matching TRBD2. The germline gives CDR1 LNHDA, CDR2 SQIVND (reference sequence). Germline trimming cut 3 bases from V and 4 bases from J; bases unmatched to any gene: 10. The CDR3 has 17 residues. The CDR3 sequence: CASSIRASGSWADTQYF. Written as DNA, the CDR3 is TGTGCCAGTAGTATTCGGGCTAGCGGGAGTTGGGCAGATACGCAGTATTTT.

This rearrangement joins TRBV27 to TRBJ2-1; TRBD2 matches 7 bases. The germline gives CDR1 MNHEY, CDR2 SMNVEV (reference sequence). The V segment lost 3 bases and the J segment 5 bases; nucleotides outside the gene matches: 7. The CDR3 has 15 amino acids. The CDR3 reads CASSFISAGDNEQFF. CDR3 coding DNA: TGTGCCAGCAGTTTCATCTCGGCGGGAGACAATGAGCAGTTCTTC.

By sample fraction, this clone is medium-sized. The CDR3 is CASSYAAGEYEQYF. CDR3 DNA sequence: TGTGCCAGCAGTTACGCAGCGGGAGAGTACGAGCAGTACTTC. The chain links TRBV6-6 to TRBJ2-7; 8 positions agree with TRBD2. The V and J ends lost 2 bases and 4 bases, in that order; junction bases with no gene match: 4. The germline CDR1 and CDR2 sequences are MNHNY and SVGAGI (reference sequence). The CDR3 extends over 14 amino acids.

The rearrangement uses TRBV27 and TRBJ1-5, with D hard to call. The CDR3 covers 16 residues. With 7 bases removed from V and 0 bases from J, the gap between germline ends came to 16 bases. Germline assignment: CDR1 MNHEY and CDR2 SMNVEV (reference sequence). The CDR3 loop is CASIAKWADSNQPQHF. DNA for the CDR3: TGTGCCAGCATCGCAAAATGGGCGGATAGCAATCAGCCCCAGCATTTT.

This chain links TRBV5-5 with TRBJ2-7, with TRBD1 as a possible D gene (5 bases). Deletions cut 9 bases from V and 2 bases from J, with 18 bases between. The CDR3 contains 14 residues. Germline V gene sequence: CDR1 SGHKS, CDR2 YYEKEE (reference sequence). CDR3 residues: CATTQWGAAYEQYF. The CDR3 DNA follows: TGTGCCACCACCCAGTGGGGCGCTGCCTACGAGCAGTACTTC.